The TCR beta chain described here comes from a study of regulatory T cells in long-lasting Graves disease. Through Arm-PCR of CDR3 regions and iRepertoire HTBI primers, TCR beta libraries were built. TCRdb called the multiplex PCR reads again in MiXCR, with one record for every CDR3 protein. The sample has fewer than 650,000 distinct CDR3 sequences; approximately 15% are singletons. The ends lost 6 bases at V and 1 base at J; junction bases unmatched: 10. The CDR3 loop spans 17 amino acids. CDR1 is MNHEY and CDR2 is SMNVEV in the germline V gene (reference sequence). At least ten counts were recorded for this clonotype. The time point denotes: newly diagnosed GD, antithyroid drugs for less than 3 months. The TCR library was made from RNA extracted from PBMCs. This sample also appeared in a second study, on T cells in Graves' hyperthyroidism and ophthalmopathy. From that study: Hyperthyroidism of Graves' type that showed no ophthalmopathy progression within 18 months was stable. The hyperthyroidism patients had all been newly diagnosed, and their disease duration was under 2 months. Their ages ranged from 18 to 65 years.

The specimen was peripheral blood mononuclear cells (PBMCs), collected at new diagnosis, from a patient treated with antithyroid drugs. The clonotype comes from a woman aged 25 to 39 with Graves disease. The rearrangement uses TRBV27 and TRBJ2-2; 8 nucleotides match TRBD2. The CDR3 DNA reads as TGTGCCAGCAGCTTCGGGACTAGTTCAGGGAACACCGGGGAGCTGTTTTTT. Translation gives CASSFGTSSGNTGELFF.